These T cell receptor beta chains were read from a single sample in a study of blood T cell repertoires in COVID-19. Repertoires were generated with immunoSEQ multiplex PCR, while TCRdb's copy carries only in-frame clones and drops some. The sample includes about 330,000 clones, roughly 88% of them seen just once. Material: peripheral blood. Source of these receptors: a woman in her forties or fifties with acute or convalescent COVID-19. Each CDR3 is given with its conserved first and last residue. The D gene is left open where the match is weak. Some rows have no size entry. The others give once, few or many, or a class for an expanded clone.

>few|TRBD1|TRBV7-8|TRBJ1-6
TGTGCCAGCAGCTTAGGGGACAGGGCTTCGTATAATTCACCCCTCCACTTT
CASSLGDRASYNSPLHF
>few|NA|TRBV4-2|TRBJ1-2
TGTGCCAGCAGCCAAAAAGTAATCTCCCCCTTGGAGTATGGCTACACCTTC
CASSQKVISPLEYGYTF
>NA|TRBD2|TRBV6-6|TRBJ2-1
TGTGCCAGCAGTACCGGGACTAGACGCAATGAGCAGTTCTTC
CASSTGTRRNEQFF
>NA|NA|TRBV10-3|TRBJ2-2
TGTGCCATCAGAAACTCCTATCTCAGGGGGGCGAACACCGGGGAGCTGTTTTTT
CAIRNSYLRGANTGELFF
>NA|NA|TRBV5-6|TRBJ2-2
TGTGCCAGCAGCTTCGGGATTGCCGGGGAGCTGTTTTTT
CASSFGIAGELFF
>NA|TRBD1|TRBV9|TRBJ1-2
TGTGCCAGCAGCTCCCGGGACAGGGCAGGAGGCTACACCTTC
CASSSRDRAGGYTF
>NA|TRBD1|TRBV11-3|TRBJ2-3
TGTGCCAGCAGCCCCGGGACAGTTAAGGATACGCAGTATTTT
CASSPGTVKDTQYF
>NA|NA|TRBV27|TRBJ2-3
TGTGCCAGCAGTTTAACAGTACAGCGGGCTAGCACAGATACGCAGTATTTT
CASSLTVQRASTDTQYF
>NA|TRBD2|TRBV7-3|TRBJ2-3
TGTGCCAGCAGCCCCGATATAGCGGGAGCCCAGTATTTT
CASSPDIAGAQYF
>few|NA|TRBV5-1|TRBJ1-5
TGCGCCAGCAGCTTGGCCTGGGGAGCAGATCAGCCCCAGCATTTT
CASSLAWGADQPQHF
>few|TRBD2|TRBV27|TRBJ2-1
TGTGCCAGCAGTTGGGCGGGAGGTAACTACAATGAGCAGTTCTTC
CASSWAGGNYNEQFF
>NA|NA|TRBV2|TRBJ1-1
TGTGCCAGCAGCGTGCATCAGGGTACTGAAGCTTTCTTT
CASSVHQGTEAFF
>NA|NA|TRBV6-2/TRBV6-3|TRBJ2-7
TGTGCCAGCATCCCAAAGGACAGCTATAACTACGAGCAGTACTTC
CASIPKDSYNYEQYF
>NA|TRBD1|TRBV28|TRBJ2-7
TGTGCCAGCAGTTTAGACAGGGGGTACGAGCAGTACTTC
CASSLDRGYEQYF
>NA|NA|TRBV27|TRBJ2-3
TGTGCCAGCAGTTTACAACCCCCGGTTCGCACAGATACGCAGTATTTT
CASSLQPPVRTDTQYF
>few|NA|TRBV2|TRBJ1-6
TGTGCCAGCAGTGATATCGGGTCACCCCTCCACTTT
CASSDIGSPLHF
>NA|TRBD1|TRBV7-9|TRBJ1-5
TGTGCCAGCAGCTCTTCCGGACAGGGGAATTATCGAGGTCAGCCCCAGCATTTT
CASSSSGQGNYRGQPQHF
>once|NA|TRBV30|TRBJ2-1
TGTGCCTGGAGGGCTTGGAGCTCCTACAATGAGCAGTTCTTC
CAWRAWSSYNEQFF
>few|TRBD2|TRBV9|TRBJ2-1
TGTGCCAGCAGCGCATACCGGGACTACAACAATGAGCAGTTCTTC
CASSAYRDYNNEQFF
>few|TRBD1|TRBV29-1|TRBJ1-3
TGCAGCGCCGCGCCGGGGCAGGGGGATTTCATATATTTT
CSAAPGQGDFIYF
>NA|NA|TRBV24-1|TRBJ2-3
TGTGCCACCAGTGATTTGCAGGTCGTGGCGCAGTATTTT
CATSDLQVVAQYF
>few|TRBD2|TRBV5-4|TRBJ2-1
TGTGCCAGCAGCTTGGGAGGGACTAGCGACTACAATGAGCAGTTCTTC
CASSLGGTSDYNEQFF
>once|TRBD1|TRBV5-4|TRBJ1-2
TGTGCCAGCAGCGACGAGACAGGGGGTGGAGGCTACACCTTC
CASSDETGGGGYTF
>NA|NA|TRBV7-9|TRBJ1-3
TGTGCCAGCAGCTTCGCAGGTTTGATCGCTGGAAACACCATATATTTT
CASSFAGLIAGNTIYF
>NA|NA|TRBV9|TRBJ2-7
TGTGCCAGCAGCGTAGAGGGGAATCCCTACGAGCAGTACTTC
CASSVEGNPYEQYF
>NA|NA|TRBV18|TRBJ1-4
TGTGCCAGCTCACCAGGGGCAAGGAGAAATGAAAAACTGTTTTTT
CASSPGARRNEKLFF
>NA|NA|TRBV6-5|TRBJ2-3
TGTGCCAGCAGTTTCCTCCGGGTCCTGGACACAGATACGCAGTATTTT
CASSFLRVLDTDTQYF
>NA|TRBD1|TRBV28|TRBJ2-7
TGTGCCAGCAGTTCACGCAGACAGGGTTACGAGCAGTACTTC
CASSSRRQGYEQYF
>once|TRBD1|TRBV5-6|TRBJ2-7
TGTGCCAGCAGCGAGGACAGGGGATTCCACGAGCAGTACTTC
CASSEDRGFHEQYF
>NA|NA|TRBV28|TRBJ1-5
TGTGCCAGCAGTTTAAAACAGGGTTTCGGCAATCAGCCCCAGCATTTT
CASSLKQGFGNQPQHF
>NA|NA|TRBV11-1|TRBJ2-2
TGTGCCAGCAGCTCACCCGGGACTTCCACCGGGGAGCTGTTTTTT
CASSSPGTSTGELFF
>NA|TRBD2|TRBV10-2|TRBJ2-7
TGCGCCACCCATACTAGCGTAGAGCCATACGAGCAGTACTTC
CATHTSVEPYEQYF
>NA|TRBD1|TRBV5-1|TRBJ1-4
TGCGCCAGCAGCAGACCTACAGGGGGCACTGGAGAAAAACTGTTTTTT
CASSRPTGGTGEKLFF
>NA|NA|TRBV24-1|TRBJ1-5
TGTGCCACCGGGAGGCCGGGTCAGCCCCAGCATTTT
CATGRPGQPQHF
>NA|NA|TRBV29-1|TRBJ1-2
TGCAGCGTTGAAGATCAGGGCGGCTATGGCTACACCTTC
CSVEDQGGYGYTF
>NA|TRBD1|TRBV30|TRBJ1-5
TGTGCCTGGAGTAGGACAGGGGTCCGGCAGCCCCAGCATTTT
CAWSRTGVRQPQHF
>NA|NA|TRBV7-5|TRBJ1-2
TGTGCCAGAAGCTTAGCTGCAGGGAAGAATAATGGCTACACCTTC
CARSLAAGKNNGYTF
>NA|NA|TRBV6-5|TRBJ2-1
TGTGCCAGCAGTCTAGTAGGGGGTGAGCAGTTCTTC
CASSLVGGEQFF
>NA|NA|TRBV6-5|TRBJ2-1
TGTGCCAGCAGTTATGTCGAGAGCTCCTACAATGAGCAGTTCTTC
CASSYVESSYNEQFF
>NA|NA|TRBV9|TRBJ2-2
TGTGCCAGCAGCGTGCTAGGGGGGACAGCGAACACCGGGGAGCTGTTTTTT
CASSVLGGTANTGELFF
>NA|TRBD2|TRBV5-5|TRBJ2-1
TGTGCCAGCATTTTACACGAGCGGGAGCTGTTCTTC
CASILHERELFF
>NA|NA|TRBV12-5|TRBJ1-1
TGTGCTAGTGGTTTGGTACTTGTGGGGAGGGACACTGAAGCTTTCTTT
CASGLVLVGRDTEAFF
>NA|NA|TRBV2|TRBJ2-1
TGTGCCAGCAGCTTACAGGGTATCTCCTACAATGAGCAGTTCTTC
CASSLQGISYNEQFF
>NA|NA|TRBV29-1|TRBJ2-5
TGCAGCGTCGCCGGGGGTTACGAGACCCAGTACTTC
CSVAGGYETQYF
>NA|NA|TRBV7-6|TRBJ2-7
TGTGCCAGCAGCTATCAAAGGGGTCGGGCGGTCTCCTACGAGCAGTACTTC
CASSYQRGRAVSYEQYF
>NA|TRBD2|TRBV28|TRBJ2-3
TGTGCCAGCAGTTTCCATAGCGGGAGTAGCACAGATACGCAGTATTTT
CASSFHSGSSTDTQYF
>NA|TRBD1|TRBV5-4|TRBJ2-5
TGTGCCAGCAGCTTTGGAACCAGGGGGCAGAGGGGGACCCAGTACTTC
CASSFGTRGQRGTQYF
>NA|NA|TRBV9|TRBJ2-1
TGTGCCAGCAGCGCCCTCGGGGTCTACAATGAGCAGTTCTTC
CASSALGVYNEQFF
>NA|TRBD1|TRBV9|TRBJ2-3
TGTGCCAGCAGCGTCACAGGGGGCGCGTCCTTTGGAGATACGCAGTATTTT
CASSVTGGASFGDTQYF
>NA|NA|TRBV24-1|TRBJ2-2
TGTGCCACCAGTGACCTAGAGCGGACGAACACCGGGGAGCTGTTTTTT
CATSDLERTNTGELFF